The 12 T cell receptor beta chains presented below share a single source sample, sequenced in a study of siplizumab effects on memory and regulatory T cells (dated by TCRdb to the late 2010s). To prepare the library, the immunoSEQ multiplex PCR assay was applied. Drawn from immuneACCESS, this table holds only the in-frame rearrangements with V and J called that TCRdb kept. Clones are partly lost; checked studies trace under half to an unresolved V gene and leave the rest unexplained. The sample yields some 110,000 clones; 93% were counted once. Roughly 0.64% of the sample belongs to the ten largest clones. Sequenced sample: Tregs sorted from blood. These receptors all come from a human donor in good health.

V is TRBV10-3 and J is TRBJ2-7, with unresolved D. Between the trimmed V and J ends, which lost 0 bases and 2 bases, there was a span of 2 bases. Germline CDR1 ENHRY, CDR2 SYGVKD. The CDR3 runs to 12 residues. CDR3 coding DNA: TGTGCCATCAGTGAGTCGGCCTACGAGCAGTACTTC. It translates to CAISESAYEQYF.

The table lists this clone with a count of one. The chain carries TRBV19 and TRBJ1-2; 7 bases are shared with TRBD1. J was trimmed by 6 bases and V by 7 bases; bases with no gene match: 8. The CDR3 has 13 residues. In germline, CDR1 is LNHDA, CDR2 SQIVND (reference sequence). The CDR3 DNA reads TGTGCCAGTAAACTCCAGGGGGGCCATGGCTACACCTTC. As protein: CASKLQGGHGYTF. Together with reference TRBV19 and TRBJ1-2, the CDR3 gives the full variable domain: DGGITQSPKYLFRKEGQNVTLSCEQNLNHDAMYWYRQDPGQGLRLIYYSQIVNDFQKGDIAEGYSVSREKKESFPLTVTSAQKNPTAFYLCASKLQGGHGYTFGSGTRLTVV.

The rearrangement uses TRBV9 and TRBJ2-3; D gene unclear. Germline assignment: CDR1 SGDLS and CDR2 YYNGEE. This CDR3 comprises 15 residues. V was cut by 5 bases and J by 5 bases, with 18 bases left in between. Here the CDR3 DNA reads TGTGCCAGCAGGCTCAGGACGACGGCCGGAGATACGCAGTATTTT. Protein product: CASRLRTTAGDTQYF.

This rearrangement joins TRBV5-4 to TRBJ2-7; tentative D call: TRBD2 (5 bases). With 4 bases removed from V and 5 bases from J, the gap between germline ends came to 13 bases. The germline V gene has CDR1 SGHNT and CDR2 YYREEE (reference sequence). The CDR3 consists of 13 residues. The CDR3 DNA reads as TGTGCCAGCAGCACCCGGGCCGGGGACGAGCAGTACTTC. This translates into CASSTRAGDEQYF.

The chain is built from TRBV7-2 and TRBJ2-7; D may be TRBD2 (7 bases). There are 13 residues in the CDR3. Trimming cost V 5 bases and J 4 bases, with 12 bases left between them. Germline V gives CDR1 SGHTA, CDR2 FQGNSA. CDR3 sequence reads: CASSGGGGYEQYF. CDR3 nucleotides: TGTGCCAGCAGCGGCGGGGGCGGGTACGAGCAGTACTTC.

V gene TRBV28 combines with J gene TRBJ2-7; D not certain. The germline V gene encodes CDR1 MDHEN and CDR2 SYDVKM. This CDR3 comprises 14 residues. V shed 3 bases and J shed 0 bases, with 9 bases lying between them. The chain's CDR3 is CASSLGPNSYEQYF. The CDR3 nucleotides read TGTGCCAGCAGTTTGGGCCCTAACTCCTACGAGCAGTACTTC. The whole variable domain, remainder taken from reference TRBV28 and TRBJ2-7, is DVKVTQSSRYLVKRTGEKVFLECVQDMDHENMFWYRQDPGLGLRLIYFSYDVKMKEKGDIPEGYSVSREKKERFSLILESASTNQTSMYLCASSLGPNSYEQYFGPGTRLTVT.

The genes are TRBV5-1 and TRBJ1-5, with D perhaps matching TRBD1 (5 bases). Between the trimmed V and J ends, which lost 5 bases and 3 bases, there was a span of 15 bases. The CDR3 contains 15 residues. Germline CDR1 SGHRS, CDR2 YFSETQ. This CDR3 is CASRPGPINNQPQHF. CDR3 nucleotide sequence: TGCGCCAGCAGACCGGGACCGATTAACAATCAGCCCCAGCATTTT.

This clone was counted once. The chain combines TRBV9 with TRBJ1-6; D is uncertain. This CDR3 spans 13 amino acids. Trimming left V 0 bases short and J 5 bases short, with 3 bases between. Germline-derived CDR1 and CDR2 are SGDLS and YYNGEE. The CDR3 is CASSVGDNSPLHF. The CDR3 coding sequence is TGTGCCAGCAGCGTAGGAGATAATTCACCCCTCCACTTT.

The genes are TRBV18 and TRBJ1-1; D is uncertain. The CDR3 covers 14 residues. The V end lost 3 bases, the J end lost 3 bases, and 11 bases lay between the germline ends. CDR1 and CDR2 from the germline V gene are KGHSH and LQKENI. The CDR3 region is CASSPVEGYTEAFF. The CDR3 DNA sequence: TGTGCCAGCTCACCTGTGGAGGGATACACTGAAGCTTTCTTT.

The J gene is TRBJ1-2, the V gene TRBV7-9; no firm D call. The V gene's germline CDR1 is SEHNR and CDR2 FQNEAQ (reference sequence). The CDR3 length is 16 residues. Trimming removed 1 base from V and 4 bases from J, with 16 bases in between. The CDR3 here is CASSLELGRPTYGYTF. For the CDR3, the DNA is TGTGCCAGCAGCTTAGAATTGGGCAGGCCGACCTATGGCTACACCTTC.

This clone was seen once. The chain is built from TRBV6-4 and TRBJ2-6; D may correspond to TRBD1 or TRBD2 (5 bases each). This CDR3 comprises 16 residues. Trimming took 4 bases from V and 2 from J, leaving 12 bases between them. CDR1 is MRHNA and CDR2 is SNTAGT in the germline V gene. The CDR3 nucleotides read TGTGCCAGCAGTGCAGGGACGGTCCCTGGGGCCAACGTCCTGACTTTC. Translation: CASSAGTVPGANVLTF.

This chain links TRBV19 with TRBJ2-5; possible D gene TRBD2, 5 bases. The V gene's germline CDR1 is LNHDA and CDR2 SQIVND (reference sequence). The CDR3 runs to 13 residues. V dropped 4 bases and J dropped 0 bases, with 6 bases sitting between them. The CDR3 bases are TGTGCCAGTAGTAGGGGAGACCAAGAGACCCAGTACTTC. Encoded protein: CASSRGDQETQYF. Full variable domain (outside the CDR3, taken from reference TRBV19 and TRBJ2-5): DGGITQSPKYLFRKEGQNVTLSCEQNLNHDAMYWYRQDPGQGLRLIYYSQIVNDFQKGDIAEGYSVSREKKESFPLTVTSAQKNPTAFYLCASSRGDQETQYFGPGTRLLVL.